These 24 T cell receptor beta chains came from one sample sequenced in a study of cytomegalovirus exposure and HLA in healthy donors. The primer mix had 60 Vbeta and 13 Jbeta primers. Clones were sequenced by immunoSEQ multiplex PCR, and TCRdb holds only the in-frame ones, with some missing. This sample has under 200,000 clones; 60% to 80% occur once, and the top ten carry around 8.3%. The sequenced sample was PBMCs. Receptors were obtained from a woman in her forties in good health and CMV-seropositive.

This sequence joins TRBV13 and TRBJ2-5, with 8 bases aligning to TRBD2. Unmatched junction bases numbered 9, after V lost 4 bases and J lost 5 bases. Per the germline V gene, CDR1 is PRHDT and CDR2 is FYEKMQ (reference sequence). The CDR3 covers 15 residues. The CDR3 bases are TGTGCCAGCAGCTACTGGGCAGCGGGAGAGGAGACCCAGTACTTC. It encodes CASSYWAAGEETQYF.

This rearrangement joins TRBV28 to TRBJ1-3; TRBD1 matches 7 bases. Germline loops: CDR1 MDHEN, CDR2 SYDVKM. V dropped 6 bases and J dropped 0; count of bases not matched to a gene: 8. This CDR3 region has 16 residues. The CDR3 loop is CASSSWDSRSGNTIYF. The CDR3 nucleotides read TGTGCCAGCAGCAGCTGGGACAGTCGCTCTGGAAACACCATATATTTT.

With respect to this clone: The sample contains more than one DNA sequence encoding this CDR3. This sequence joins TRBV5-1 and TRBJ2-7, with 8 bases fitting TRBD1. Looked up from germline, CDR1 is SGHRS and CDR2 is YFSETQ. The ends lost 3 bases at V and 4 bases at J; junction bases unmatched: 6. The CDR3 has 14 amino acids. The CDR3 DNA reads TGCGCCAGCAGCTCGGACAGGGTATCTTACGAGCAGTACTTC. It specifies CASSSDRVSYEQYF.

The genes are TRBV6-6 and TRBJ1-1; 9 nucleotides match TRBD1. Germline CDR1 MNHNY, CDR2 SVGAGI (reference sequence). V lost 4 bases to trimming and J lost 6 bases; unmatched junction nucleotides: 6. The CDR3 contains 14 residues. The CDR3 DNA is TGTGCCAGCAGTTGGGACAGGGAAGGGTCTGAAGCTTTCTTT. Protein sequence: CASSWDREGSEAFF.

This chain uses TRBV19 with TRBJ2-3, with a possible D match to TRBD2 (6 bases). V lost 5 bases and J lost 2, with 11 bases in between. This CDR3 region has 14 residues. Germline CDR1 is LNHDA and CDR2 is SQIVND (reference sequence). The CDR3 protein is CASSWSSDTDTQYF. The CDR3 region has the DNA TGTGCCAGTAGTTGGTCTAGCGACACAGATACGCAGTATTTT. The complete variable domain, with remaining parts taken from reference TRBV19 and TRBJ2-3, reads DGGITQSPKYLFRKEGQNVTLSCEQNLNHDAMYWYRQDPGQGLRLIYYSQIVNDFQKGDIAEGYSVSREKKESFPLTVTSAQKNPTAFYLCASSWSSDTDTQYFGPGTRLTVL.

The genes are TRBV5-1 and TRBJ1-1; TRBD1 might be the D (6 bases). The germline CDR1 and CDR2 sequences are SGHRS and YFSETQ. The CDR3 extends over 12 amino acids. Between the trimmed V and J ends, which lost 3 bases and 7 bases, there was a span of 10 bases. The CDR3 spells CASSSDRCEAFF. In DNA form, the CDR3 reads TGCGCCAGCAGCTCCGACAGGTGTGAAGCTTTCTTT. The variable domain in full, completed from reference TRBV5-1 and TRBJ1-1, reads KAGVTQTPRYLIKTRGQQVTLSCSPISGHRSVSWYQQTPGQGLQFLFEYFSETQRNKGNFPGRFSGRQFSNSRSEMNVSTLELGDSALYLCASSSDRCEAFFGQGTRLTVV.

This clone was seen a few times. Here the CDR3 DNA reads TGTGCCAGCAGTTTCGGACAGGGAGGCTGGAAGCAGTACTTC. This codes for CASSFGQGGWKQYF. The V and J genes are TRBV6-5 and TRBJ2-7; 8 bases agree with TRBD1. The ends lost 4 bases at V and 8 bases at J; junction bases unmatched: 10. CDR3 length: 14 residues. Germline loops: CDR1 MNHEY, CDR2 SVGAGI.

V usage is TRBV21-1 and J usage is TRBJ2-1; the table assigns TRBD2, which was not confirmed against the DNA. TRBV21-1 is a pseudogene. This CDR3 region has 15 residues. The CDR3 DNA sequence: TGTGCCAGCAGCAAATATATAGCGGGAGATGATGAGCAGTTCTTC. Amino acids: CASSKYIAGDDEQFF.

This clone is a singleton in its sample. The chain uses TRBV7-6 and TRBJ2-2; possibly TRBD1 for D (6 bases). This CDR3 contains 15 residues. V was shortened by 1 base and J by 4 bases, with 10 bases between the two germline ends. The germline V gene encodes CDR1 SGHVS and CDR2 FNYEAQ. The CDR3 DNA follows: TGTGCCAGCAGCTTAGTTGGACAGCTCACCGGGGAGCTGTTTTTT. Its protein is CASSLVGQLTGELFF.

The CDR3 DNA reads TGTGCCATCAGTGCAGGGGCGGGTGGCAAAAACATTCAGTACTTC. It encodes CAISAGAGGKNIQYF. V gene TRBV10-3 combines with J gene TRBJ2-4; possibly TRBD1 for D (6 bases). V was cut by 4 bases and J by 3 bases, with 13 bases left in between. The CDR3 sequence is 15 residues long. Germline V lookup: CDR1 ENHRY, CDR2 SYGVKD.

The chain links TRBV6-5 to TRBJ2-7; maybe TRBD2 (6 bases). CDR1 is MNHEY, CDR2 SVGAGI, per germline. The V end lost 0 bases, the J end lost 6 bases, and 15 bases lay between the germline ends. The CDR3 has 15 amino acids. CDR3 amino acids: CASSYSSRGGSEQYF. The CDR3 nucleotides are TGTGCCAGCAGTTACTCCTCCCGGGGAGGAAGCGAGCAGTACTTC.

The rearrangement joins TRBV16 to TRBJ2-1; the match to TRBD2 covers 9 bases. Germline V gene sequence: CDR1 KGHSY, CDR2 FQNENV. With V trimmed by 3 bases and J by 9 bases, 15 bases remained unmatched. This CDR3 region has 17 residues. The chain's CDR3 is CASSQLIGGSGSTEQFF. The CDR3 DNA is TGTGCCAGCAGCCAGTTGATAGGGGGTAGCGGGAGCACTGAGCAGTTCTTC.

V gene TRBV29-1 combines with J gene TRBJ2-3; the match to TRBD2 covers 13 bases. The CDR3 is 15 residues long. V shed 1 base, J shed 10 bases, and the junction held 8 bases outside the gene matches. Germline V gene lookup returns CDR1 SQVTM and CDR2 ANQGSEA. This CDR3 reads CSVEGTSGRTAAQYF. The CDR3 nucleotides read TGCAGCGTTGAAGGGACTAGCGGGAGAACCGCGGCGCAGTATTTT.

The V call is TRBV5-5, the J call TRBJ2-7; 9 nucleotides align to TRBD1. Per the germline V gene, CDR1 is SGHKS and CDR2 is YYEKEE (reference sequence). The CDR3 totals 17 residues. Unmatched junction bases numbered 12, after V lost 3 bases and J lost 2 bases. CDR3 residues: CASSSATPGQGTYEQYF. CDR3 bases: TGTGCCAGCAGCTCGGCAACTCCGGGACAGGGAACCTACGAGCAGTACTTC.

This chain uses TRBV7-9 with TRBJ1-5, with D hard to call. V was trimmed by 5 bases and J by 2 bases, leaving 4 bases between them. CDR3 length equals 12 residues. Germline V CDR1 and CDR2: SEHNR, FQNEAQ (reference sequence). The CDR3 is CASSPGNQPQHF. DNA for the CDR3: TGTGCCAGCAGCCCCGGCAATCAGCCCCAGCATTTT.

J is TRBJ1-3 and V is TRBV5-4; 7 nucleotides agree with TRBD1. The germline V gene encodes CDR1 SGHNT and CDR2 YYREEE (reference sequence). This CDR3 spans 16 amino acids. The J segment lost 0 bases and the V segment lost 2 bases, leaving 5 bases of the junction unmatched. Here the CDR3 reads CASSFDRASSGNTIYF. The CDR3 DNA reads TGTGCCAGCAGCTTTGACAGGGCCTCCTCTGGAAACACCATATATTTT. The complete variable domain, with remaining parts taken from reference TRBV5-4 and TRBJ1-3, reads ETGVTQSPTHLIKTRGQQVTLRCSSQSGHNTVSWYQQALGQGPQFIFQYYREEENGRGNFPPRFSGLQFPNYSSELNVNALELDDSALYLCASSFDRASSGNTIYFGEGSWLTVV.

This clone was counted a single time. The chain has TRBV7-3 and TRBJ2-1; TRBD2 matches 9 bases. With 1 base clipped from V and 2 bases from J, the junction kept 6 bases outside the gene matches. Germline CDR1 reads SGHTA; CDR2 reads FQGTGA. This CDR3 has 17 residues. The CDR3 DNA sequence: TGTGCCAGCAGCTTAAGGGCTAGCGGGGCCCCCTACAATGAGCAGTTCTTC. Its translation: CASSLRASGAPYNEQFF. The full variable domain, in which reference TRBV7-3 and TRBJ2-1 provide the parts outside the CDR3, is GAGVSQTPSNKVTEKGKYVELRCDPISGHTALYWYRQSLGQGPEFLIYFQGTGAADDSGLPNDRFFAVRPEGSVSTLKIQRTERGDSAVYLCASSLRASGAPYNEQFFGPGTRLTVL.

This chain connects TRBV27 to TRBJ2-7; D may be TRBD2 (5 bases). From germline, CDR1 is MNHEY and CDR2 SMNVEV (reference sequence). V was trimmed by 6 bases and J by 6 bases, leaving 18 bases between them. This CDR3 spans 14 amino acids. The CDR3 spells CASRYSGLTPEQYF. The CDR3 DNA sequence: TGTGCCAGCAGATACTCGGGGTTAACGCCCGAGCAGTACTTC.

V gene TRBV19 combines with J gene TRBJ1-5; D unclear. Per the germline V gene, CDR1 is LNHDA and CDR2 is SQIVND (reference sequence). The CDR3 is 16 amino acids. Trimming took off 4 bases at V and 0 bases at J, with 13 bases between the two ends. The CDR3 spells CASSTSGDYSNQPQHF. The DNA of the CDR3 is TGTGCCAGTAGTACCTCAGGCGACTATAGCAATCAGCCCCAGCATTTT. The full variable domain, with the rest looked up from reference TRBV19 and TRBJ1-5, is DGGITQSPKYLFRKEGQNVTLSCEQNLNHDAMYWYRQDPGQGLRLIYYSQIVNDFQKGDIAEGYSVSREKKESFPLTVTSAQKNPTAFYLCASSTSGDYSNQPQHFGDGTRLSIL.

This clone was seen a handful of times. This chain uses TRBV28 with TRBJ2-7; 8 bases agree with TRBD2. There are 15 residues in the CDR3. Germline values: CDR1 MDHEN, CDR2 SYDVKM. The V and J ends lost 2 bases and 2 bases, in that order; junction bases with no gene match: 5. CDR3 loop: CASSLRTSRTYEQYF. In nucleotides, the CDR3 is TGTGCCAGCAGTTTAAGGACTAGCAGGACCTACGAGCAGTACTTC.

The J gene is TRBJ1-1, the V gene TRBV7-5; TRBD1, the table's D call, was not compared with the DNA. TRBV7-5 constitutes a pseudogene. The CDR3 is made up of 16 amino acids. The DNA of the CDR3 is TGTGCCAGAAGCTTAGGGACACCCCGACGATGGGCTGAAGCTTTCTTT. Residues: CARSLGTPRRWAEAFF.

The chain joins TRBV5-1 to TRBJ2-7; 10 positions agree with TRBD1. Germline CDR1 is SGHRS and CDR2 is YFSETQ. This CDR3 contains 14 residues. J gave up 9 bases and V 3 bases, and 9 bases lay outside the gene matches. In nucleotides, the CDR3 is TGCGCCAGCAGCTATGGGACAGGGGTTTTTTTGCAGTACTTC. As protein: CASSYGTGVFLQYF.

The chain is built from TRBV15 and TRBJ2-5; TRBD2 might be the D (5 bases). Trimming removed 1 base at V and 3 bases at J, with 15 bases between. The CDR3 spans 16 residues. Germline values: CDR1 LNHNV, CDR2 YYDKDF (reference sequence). CDR3 protein: CATSRGTSGLEETQYF. In nucleotides, the CDR3 is TGTGCCACCAGCAGAGGGACGTCAGGACTCGAAGAGACCCAGTACTTC.

The chain has TRBV6-5 and TRBJ2-1, with unresolved D. This CDR3 comprises 12 residues. V was cut by 8 bases and J by 4 bases, with 9 bases left in between. Looked up from germline, CDR1 is MNHEY and CDR2 is SVGAGI. In nucleotides, the CDR3 is TGTGCCAGCCACGAGGTTTACAATGAGCAGTTCTTC. Its translation is CASHEVYNEQFF.